A selection of T cell receptor beta chains follows, all from one sample in a study of blood T cell repertoires in COVID-19. Here immunoSEQ multiplex PCR was the method, and the copy in TCRdb shows in-frame clones only, minus some. The sample consists of 150,000 to 200,000 clones, more than 80% of them appearing once. Sequencing was carried out using PBMCs or T cells enriched from blood (not recorded which). The receptors were sampled from a woman younger than 30 who had recovered from COVID-19. Both conserved end residues are part of each CDR3. A D gene is named only where the DNA matches it firmly. Clone size is stated in some rows and not others, as once, few, many or a class when expanded.

V gene	D gene	clone size	J gene	CDR3 protein	CDR3 DNA
TRBV28	-	-	TRBJ2-3	CASSYFYTQYF	TGTGCCAGCAGCTATTTCTATACGCAGTATTTT
TRBV9	TRBD2	-	TRBJ2-3	CASTTGLAGTDTQYF	TGTGCCAGCACCACAGGACTAGCGGGGACAGATACGCAGTATTTT
TRBV7-9	TRBD1	-	TRBJ1-6	CASSRSGTGENSPLHF	TGTGCCAGCAGCCGCTCCGGGACAGGGGAAAATTCACCCCTCCACTTT
TRBV25-1	-	-	TRBJ1-1	CASMGGKNTEAFF	TGTGCCAGCATGGGAGGAAAGAACACTGAAGCTTTCTTT
TRBV11-2	-	-	TRBJ1-2	CASSPRYDSSYGYTF	TGTGCCAGCAGCCCCCGTTACGACTCTAGCTATGGCTACACCTTC
TRBV28	-	once	TRBJ1-6	CASSPPGLYSYNSPLHF	TGTGCCAGCAGTCCACCGGGACTCTACTCCTATAATTCACCCCTCCACTTT
TRBV2	TRBD1	-	TRBJ2-5	CASSGMVQGAGETQYF	TGTGCCAGCAGCGGGATGGTACAGGGGGCAGGTGAGACCCAGTACTTC
TRBV28	TRBD1	-	TRBJ1-1	CASSSSGTANTEAFF	TGTGCCAGCAGCTCATCCGGGACAGCTAACACTGAAGCTTTCTTT
TRBV29-1	TRBD1	-	TRBJ2-5	CSVAGDRGDKTQYF	TGCAGCGTTGCTGGAGACAGGGGGGATAAGACCCAGTACTTC
TRBV7-9	TRBD2	-	TRBJ2-7	CASSLWAGESYEQYF	TGTGCCAGCAGCTTATGGGCGGGGGAGAGCTACGAGCAGTACTTC
TRBV7-9	-	-	TRBJ1-5	CASSPGYQDGLNQPQHF	TGTGCCAGCAGCCCGGGTTACCAGGACGGACTTAATCAGCCCCAGCATTTT
TRBV25-1	TRBD1	-	TRBJ2-7	CASSDLKGQGRNEQYF	TGTGCCAGCAGTGACCTAAAGGGACAGGGGAGAAACGAGCAGTACTTC
TRBV5-4	-	-	TRBJ1-3	CASSFGAAGNTIYF	TGTGCCAGCAGCTTTGGGGCGGCTGGAAACACCATATATTTT
TRBV6-5	TRBD1	few	TRBJ2-5	CASSEPQGFQTQYF	TGTGCCAGCAGCGAGCCACAGGGGTTCCAGACCCAGTACTTC
TRBV6-1	TRBD2	few	TRBJ2-5	CASSDGSGTFGETQYF	TGTGCCAGCAGTGACGGCAGCGGGACCTTTGGGGAGACCCAGTACTTC
TRBV7-9	-	-	TRBJ2-7	CASSRTSSLVKSYEQYF	TGTGCCAGCAGCCGGACATCCTCCCTGGTTAAATCCTACGAGCAGTACTTC
TRBV28	-	-	TRBJ1-5	CASSHQASYSNQPQHF	TGTGCCAGCAGTCATCAGGCTTCCTATAGCAATCAGCCCCAGCATTTT
TRBV12-3/TRBV12-4	-	-	TRBJ2-5	CASSLRGRETQYF	TGTGCCAGCAGCCTCCGGGGTAGGGAGACCCAGTACTTC
TRBV24-1	-	-	TRBJ1-2	CATSDRQIYGYTF	TGTGCCACCAGTGATCGACAGATCTATGGCTACACCTTC
TRBV29-1	TRBD1	-	TRBJ1-5	CSVTQGNQPQHF	TGCAGCGTTACACAGGGGAATCAGCCCCAGCATTTT
TRBV30	-	-	TRBJ2-5	CAWSRFLGAQETQYF	TGTGCCTGGAGTAGATTCTTGGGGGCACAAGAGACCCAGTACTTC
TRBV30	TRBD1	-	TRBJ1-1	CAWSFPDRVGTEAFF	TGTGCCTGGAGTTTCCCCGACAGGGTGGGGACTGAAGCTTTCTTT
TRBV18	-	-	TRBJ1-2	CASSPTQGSYGYTF	TGTGCCAGCTCACCGACACAGGGAAGCTATGGCTACACCTTC
TRBV19	TRBD1	few	TRBJ1-5	CASSDGQGRNQPQHF	TGTGCCAGTAGTGACGGACAGGGGCGCAATCAGCCCCAGCATTTT
TRBV28	TRBD1	once	TRBJ1-6	CASSNRGWNSPLHF	TGTGCCAGCAGTAACAGGGGGTGGAATTCACCCCTCCACTTT
TRBV19	TRBD2	-	TRBJ2-1	CASSIDGTGTSTYNEQFF	TGTGCCAGTAGTATAGATGGAACCGGGACTAGTACCTACAATGAGCAGTTCTTC
TRBV2	-	-	TRBJ1-2	CASRATGNYYGYTF	TGTGCCAGCAGGGCTACAGGAAACTACTATGGCTACACCTTC
TRBV5-1	-	-	TRBJ2-2	CASRVADTGELFF	TGCGCCAGCAGGGTGGCCGACACCGGGGAGCTGTTTTTT
TRBV5-1	-	-	TRBJ1-1	CASSTQGLAEAFF	TGCGCCAGCAGCACACAGGGCTTGGCTGAAGCTTTCTTT
TRBV7-9	-	-	TRBJ1-1	CASSLDLQGREAFF	TGTGCCAGCAGCTTAGATTTGCAGGGTAGGGAAGCTTTCTTT
TRBV5-6	-	-	TRBJ2-6	CASSLTTASGANVLTF	TGTGCCAGCAGCTTGACGACAGCCTCTGGGGCCAACGTCCTGACTTTC
TRBV2	-	-	TRBJ1-2	CASSGGGYTF	TGTGCCAGCAGTGGGGGCGGCTACACCTTC
TRBV7-9	-	-	TRBJ2-2	CASSLVWGERTGELFF	TGTGCCAGCAGCCTCGTCTGGGGGGAACGGACCGGGGAGCTGTTTTTT
TRBV5-1	TRBD1	-	TRBJ1-1	CASSLTGGETEAFF	TGCGCCAGCAGCTTGACAGGGGGCGAAACTGAAGCTTTCTTT
TRBV18	-	-	TRBJ1-6	CASSPGGAYNSPLHF	TGTGCCAGCTCACCAGGCGGGGCCTATAATTCACCCCTCCACTTT
TRBV5-1	TRBD1	once	TRBJ2-3	CASSQPRDRAADTQYF	TGCGCCAGCAGCCAACCCCGGGACAGGGCGGCGGATACGCAGTATTTT
TRBV21-1	-	-	TRBJ1-1	CASSKWGWNRGNTEAFF	TGTGCCAGCAGCAAATGGGGCTGGAACAGGGGGAACACTGAAGCTTTCTTT
TRBV7-2	-	-	TRBJ2-2	CASKGLGGVTGELFF	TGTGCCAGCAAGGGACTCGGGGGTGTAACCGGGGAGCTGTTTTTT
TRBV28	TRBD1	-	TRBJ2-5	CASRHRGQPGETQYF	TGTGCCAGCCGACACCGGGGACAGCCAGGGGAGACCCAGTACTTC
TRBV6-6	TRBD1	-	TRBJ1-3	CASKNRGPAGNTIYF	TGTGCCAGCAAAAACAGGGGGCCAGCTGGAAACACCATATATTTT